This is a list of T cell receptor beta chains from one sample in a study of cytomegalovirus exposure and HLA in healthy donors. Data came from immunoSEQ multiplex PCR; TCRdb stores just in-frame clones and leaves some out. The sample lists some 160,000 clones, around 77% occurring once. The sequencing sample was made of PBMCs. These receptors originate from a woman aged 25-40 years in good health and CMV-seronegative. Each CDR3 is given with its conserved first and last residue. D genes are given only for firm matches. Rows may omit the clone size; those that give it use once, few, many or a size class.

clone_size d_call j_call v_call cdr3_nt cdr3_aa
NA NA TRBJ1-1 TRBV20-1 TGCAGTGCAGCCGGGACAACGGCTTTCTTT CSAAGTTAFF
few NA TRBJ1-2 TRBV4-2 TGTGCCAGCAGCCAAGATCTGAGCAGGGACATCAACTATGGCTACACCTTC CASSQDLSRDINYGYTF
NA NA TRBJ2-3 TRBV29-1 TGCAGCGTTGTCCTCAGCACAGATACGCAGTATTTT CSVVLSTDTQYF
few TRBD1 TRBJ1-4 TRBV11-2 TGTGCCAGCAGTTTCGGGACAGGCATTAATGAAAAACTGTTTTTT CASSFGTGINEKLFF
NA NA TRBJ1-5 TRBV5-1 TGCGCCAGCAGCTTGGGGGGGGGATCGGGTCAGCCCCAGCATTTT CASSLGGGSGQPQHF
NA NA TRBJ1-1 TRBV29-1 TGCAGCGTTGTAGTCACTGAAGCTTTCTTT CSVVVTEAFF
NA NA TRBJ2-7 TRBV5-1 TGCGCCAGCAGCTGGTCGGCGGCTTCGGAGCAGTACTTC CASSWSAASEQYF
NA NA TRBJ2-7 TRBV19 TGTGCCAGTAGCGACAACCTCTCCTACGAGCAGTACTTC CASSDNLSYEQYF
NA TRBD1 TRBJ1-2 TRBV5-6 TGTGCCAGCAGCTTGGTTGGACCAGGGGGCCTGGGAGGCTACCCCTTC CASSLVGPGGLGGYPF
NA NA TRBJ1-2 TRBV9 TGTGCCAGCAGCCCCGTTTCGGGTAAAGGCTACACCTTC CASSPVSGKGYTF
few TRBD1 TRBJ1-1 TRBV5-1 TGCGCCAGCAGTGCAGGACAGGGAAGAAAACCGAACACTGAAGCTTTCTTT CASSAGQGRKPNTEAFF
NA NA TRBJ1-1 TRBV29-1 TGCAGCGTTGATGTGGGAGGGAACACTGAAGCTTTCTTT CSVDVGGNTEAFF
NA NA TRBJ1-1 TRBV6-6 TGTGCCAGCAGCCCTAAGCGGGACTGCCAAGCTTTCTTT CASSPKRDCQAFF
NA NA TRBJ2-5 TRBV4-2 TGTGCCAGCAGCCAACGTGCCCAGGGGCGGAAGGAGACCCAGTACTTC CASSQRAQGRKETQYF
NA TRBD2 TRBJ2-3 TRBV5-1 TGCGCCACCAGCGGGGCGGGGGTAAGCACAGATACGCAGTATTTT CATSGAGVSTDTQYF
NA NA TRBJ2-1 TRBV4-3 TGCGCCAGCAGCCAGGAACTAGCAACGACCTACAATGAGCAGTTCTTC CASSQELATTYNEQFF
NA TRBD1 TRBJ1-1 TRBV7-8 TGTGCCAGCAGCTGGGGACAGGGGGACACTGAAGCTTTCTTT CASSWGQGDTEAFF
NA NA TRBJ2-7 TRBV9 TGTGCCAGCAGCACTTCGAGCTCGCCCTACGAGCAGTACTTC CASSTSSSPYEQYF
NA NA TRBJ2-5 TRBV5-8 TGTGCCAGCAGCTCAGGGCCCCCACGAGAGACCCAGTACTTC CASSSGPPRETQYF
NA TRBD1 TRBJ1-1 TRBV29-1 TGCAGCGTCCACGGACAGGGAGACACTGAAGCTTTCTTT CSVHGQGDTEAFF
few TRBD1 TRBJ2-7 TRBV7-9 TGTGCCAGCAGCCCACAATGGGACAGGGTAAGCGAGCAGTACTTC CASSPQWDRVSEQYF
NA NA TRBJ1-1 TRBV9 TGTGCCAGCAGCGTAGCAGGTTCGCGGGACACTGAAGCTTTCTTT CASSVAGSRDTEAFF
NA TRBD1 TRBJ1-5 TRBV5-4 TGTGCCAGCAGCTTAGAGGGACAGGGTCAGCCCCAGCATTTT CASSLEGQGQPQHF
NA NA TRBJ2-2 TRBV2 TGTGCCAGCAGGACGGGCGGGGAGCTGTTTTTT CASRTGGELFF